This TCR beta chain stems from a study of blood T cells in healthy people across ages (dated by TCRdb to about 2015). Study-wide context: In model experiments, template switching captured about one uniquely barcoded TCR beta cDNA molecule for every two T cells. The study measured age-related changes in TCR beta repertoire diversity using deep sequencing normalized with unique cDNA molecular identifiers. The donors were split into four age groups: young (average around 15 years), middle-aged (roughly 39), aged (approximately 60) and long-lived (approximately 89). To avoid experimental bias, donors of different ages were distributed randomly across sequencing lanes. Two additional independent replicas of 1 million unique cDNA reads from the same blood draw were analyzed for two donors (one aged 18 to 30 and one aged 80 or older). Study-wide findings and limitations: There was a strong correlation between observed TCR beta diversity and the percentage of naive T cells measured by flow cytometry. As age increased, observed TCR beta diversity per million T cells dropped in a roughly linear way, and a significant reduction was already evident by age 40. Estimates of total diversity based on one million sequenced T cells were considered lower bounds and underestimates. Because the CMV infection status of the donors was unknown, age-related changes in expanded clonotypes may potentially have been confounded. Since profiling was done on bulk unsorted PBMCs, naive and antigen-experienced compartments could not be conclusively compared. Compared with the aged group, more naive CD4+ T cells, fewer expanded clones and increased TCR diversity were shown by the long-lived group, suggesting age selection.

Receptor amplification or capture employed 5' RACE. Instrument used: Illumina HiSeq 2500. A second about 6 to 11 cycle PCR used a sample-barcoded 5' primer and a J-beta primer mix. A template-switch 5' adaptor carrying 12 random nucleotides introduced a unique molecular identifier onto each TCR beta cDNA molecule. At least 3 million CDR3-containing paired-end reads were obtained from each sample. The Mint cDNA synthesis kit, primed by a TRBC-specific oligonucleotide, was used to synthesize first-strand cDNA from all RNA. After uracil-DNA glycosylase treatment, a first 18-cycle PCR used universal primers M1SS and BC2_uni_R on all cDNA. As for how the authors treated the data: Normalization of each sample was performed by random selection of 1 million high-quality reads, each carrying a distinct molecular identifier. Reads with shared molecular identifiers were discarded instead of being binned into consensus sequences. MiTCR, set to a Q25 quality threshold and the strictest error-elimination algorithm, was used for CDR3 identification, clonotype clustering and error correction. A nonparametric unseen species model with Euler transformation was used to estimate a lower bound on total TCR beta diversity. TCRdb trimmed public reads at Q25 via fastp, called clones via MiXCR and kept in-frame beta chains. All rows with the same CDR3 protein become a single entry with the most common DNA and genes. TCRdb assigned the V and J calls; the authors' analysis was not used. The sample yields 650,000 to 1,000,000 distinct CDR3 sequences; about 45% were counted once. In total, the top ten clones hold approximately 18% of the sample.

Systemically healthy Caucasian individuals from Russia, some 36 in total and aged roughly 6 to 90 years, were included as donors. Ten milliliters of peripheral blood were drawn from each donor into EDTA-treated Vacutainer tubes. Ficoll-Paque density-gradient centrifugation was used to isolate PBMCs, with at least 6.5 million per sample. Total RNA was extracted from PBMCs with Trizol reagent, with at least 6 micrograms obtained per sample. For every donor, an aliquot of PBMCs went through flow cytometry to measure the percentages of naive CD45RAhigh/CD27high T cells. In its sample, this clonotype was seen once. Its antigen is currently not known. Base quality data are lacking; no much larger clone is found one base away. One read is thin evidence. There are 14 amino acids in the CDR3, from cysteine to phenylalanine inclusive. Of all the DNA, just the CDR3 is kept, 42 bases in frame from base 1. The germline V gene yields ENHRY for CDR1 and SYGVKD for CDR2. V trim: 4 bases; J trim: 9 bases; unmatched bases: 9.

The chain couples TRBV10-3 to TRBJ2-1; TRBD2 fits 7 bases in the junction. The TCR originated in a man older than 75 in good health. The specimen sequenced was blood. The nucleotide sequence reads as follows: TGTGCCATCAGTGTCGCGGGAGAGGGTAGTGAGCAGTTCTTC. Protein translation: CAISVAGEGSEQFF.